This entry lists 15 T cell receptor beta chains sequenced from one sample in a study of T cells in localized non-small cell lung cancer. Sequenced by immunoSEQ multiplex PCR; TCRdb stores in-frame clones only, minus some. The table has around 70,000 clones, roughly nine tenths seen once. Here the sequenced sample was peripheral blood, taken before any cancer treatment. The receptors here all came from a male donor at least 60 years old with stage III squamous cell lung carcinoma.

The rearrangement links TRBV27 to TRBJ1-6, with 8 bases fitting TRBD1. Trimming at V came to 3 bases and at J to 9 bases, leaving 4 bases not matched to a gene. This CDR3 is 14 amino acids long. The germline V gene has CDR1 MNHEY and CDR2 SMNVEV (reference sequence). Here the CDR3 DNA reads TGTGCCAGCAGTTTGACAGGGGCTGGTTCACCCCTCCACTTT. Translating gives CASSLTGAGSPLHF.

The rearrangement uses TRBV21-1 and TRBJ1-6. TRBV21-1 is given as a pseudogene. The CDR3 totals 17 residues. The CDR3 DNA follows: TGTGCCAGCAGCAGAGGCCGACCCCCGGGGAGATGTTCACCCCTCCACTTT. This translates into CASSRGRPPGRCSPLHF.

Of note for this clone: The sample carries other DNA sequences with the same CDR3. The gene calls are TRBV5-1 and TRBJ2-3; D remains ambiguous. Germline CDR1 and CDR2: SGHRS and YFSETQ. Trimming took off 0 bases at V and 5 bases at J, with 7 bases between the two ends. There are 13 residues in the CDR3. CDR3 in amino acids: CASSLEGIDTQYF. The CDR3 coding sequence is TGCGCCAGCAGCTTGGAAGGGATAGATACGCAGTATTTT.

This clone occurred a few times. The chain links TRBV4-2 to TRBJ2-1, with D possibly TRBD2 on 6 matching bases. Germline CDR1 is LGHNA and CDR2 is YNFKEQ. The CDR3 is 16 amino acids. V was trimmed by 4 bases and J by 3 bases, leaving 16 bases between them. The CDR3: CASSPAGTGLYNEQFF. The DNA for the CDR3 is TGTGCCAGCAGCCCAGCCGGGACTGGGCTCTACAATGAGCAGTTCTTC.

J is TRBJ2-1 and V is TRBV5-6; 8 nucleotides match TRBD2. The CDR3 contains 15 residues. The germline gives CDR1 SGHDT, CDR2 YYEEEE. Germline trimming cut 1 base from V and 1 base from J; bases unmatched to any gene: 1. The CDR3 region has the DNA TGTGCCAGCAGCTTGACTAGCGGATCCTACAATGAGCAGTTCTTC. This translates into CASSLTSGSYNEQFF.

The chain recombines TRBV2 with TRBJ2-7; 8 nucleotides align to TRBD1. Germline lookup yields CDR1 SNHLY and CDR2 FYNNEI. The CDR3 totals 13 residues. Trimming removed 5 bases from V and 5 bases from J; junction bases left unmatched: 5. The CDR3 DNA reads TGTGCCAGCAGTCCAAAGACAGGGGACGAGCAGTACGTC. Its protein product is CASSPKTGDEQYV.

CDR3 DNA sequence: TGCGCCAGCAGCTGGTCGGGAGCGAACACCGGGGAGCTGTTTTTT. Translating it yields CASSWSGANTGELFF. The chain is built from TRBV5-1 and TRBJ2-2, with D perhaps TRBD2 (6 bases). Germline CDR1 reads SGHRS; CDR2 reads YFSETQ. The CDR3 spans 15 residues. Trimming shortened V by 3 bases and J by 0 bases, and 9 bases separated the two germline ends.

The genes are TRBV6-5 and TRBJ1-5; no clear D. Germline V CDR1 and CDR2: MNHEY, SVGAGI. Trimming shortened V by 6 bases and J by 1 base, and 13 bases separated the two germline ends. CDR3 size: 15 residues. CDR3 coding DNA: TGTGCCAGCAGGCCACCCGGTTCCAGCAATCAGCCCCAGCATTTT. It specifies CASRPPGSSNQPQHF.

V and J are TRBV10-2 and TRBJ1-2; TRBD1 matches at 9 bases. CDR1 is WSHSY, CDR2 SAAADI, per germline. J was trimmed by 1 base and V by 1 base; bases with no gene match: 7. CDR3 length equals 17 residues. CDR3 sequence (DNA): TGCGCCAGCAGTGAGTGGACCGGGGACAGGGATAACTATGGCTACACCTTC. It encodes CASSEWTGDRDNYGYTF.

This chain links TRBV11-3 with TRBJ2-2; 12 nucleotides line up with TRBD2. CDR3 length: 15 residues. The V and J ends lost 5 bases and 5 bases, in that order; junction bases with no gene match: 3. Germline assignment: CDR1 SGHNT and CDR2 YENEEA. CDR3 sequence reads: CASSVGLAGTGELFF. The DNA for the CDR3 is TGTGCCAGCAGCGTTGGACTAGCGGGGACCGGGGAGCTGTTTTTT.

The chain employs TRBV6-1 and TRBJ1-4; no clear D gene. This CDR3 has 18 amino acids. CDR1 is MNHNS, CDR2 SASEGT, per germline. Trimming took 2 bases from V and 0 from J, leaving 16 bases between them. The CDR3 region is CASSEYFGGVATNEKLFF. The CDR3 DNA follows: TGTGCCAGCAGTGAATATTTCGGAGGCGTTGCAACTAATGAAAAACTGTTTTTT.

J is TRBJ2-3 and V is TRBV30; D may be TRBD1 or TRBD2 (5 bases each). V dropped 5 bases and J dropped 0 bases, with 15 bases sitting between them. This CDR3 comprises 15 residues. Germline V gene lookup returns CDR1 GTSNPN and CDR2 SVGIG (reference sequence). The CDR3 DNA sequence: TGTGCCTGGGGTAATGGGGCGGGCAGCACAGATACGCAGTATTTT. Protein product: CAWGNGAGSTDTQYF.

V gene TRBV2 combines with J gene TRBJ1-5; no firm D call. V lost 4 bases and J 1 base, leaving 8 bases between the germline ends. Per the germline V gene, CDR1 is SNHLY and CDR2 is FYNNEI. This CDR3 comprises 14 residues. CDR3 DNA sequence: TGTGCCAGCAGTGGTGAAGGGAGCAATCAGCCCCAGCATTTT. Its protein is CASSGEGSNQPQHF.

CDR3 loop: CASSSTGWQETQYF. CDR3 nucleotide sequence: TGTGCCAGCAGCTCTACGGGTTGGCAAGAGACCCAGTACTTC. The J gene is TRBJ2-5, the V gene TRBV11-2, with unresolved D. Trimming took 4 bases from V and 2 from J, leaving 11 bases between them. Germline loops: CDR1 SGHAT, CDR2 FQNNGV. This CDR3 region has 14 residues. The whole variable domain, filled in from reference TRBV11-2 and TRBJ2-5, reads EAGVAQSPRYKIIEKRQSVAFWCNPISGHATLYWYQQILGQGPKLLIQFQNNGVVDDSQLPKDRFSAERLKGVDSTLKIQPAKLEDSAVYLCASSSTGWQETQYFGPGTRLLVL.

The V call is TRBV29-1, the J call TRBJ2-1; TRBD1 matches at 9 bases. The length of the CDR3 is 13 residues. Germline-derived CDR1 and CDR2 are SQVTM and ANQGSEA. Losses at the gene ends were 7 bases for V and 5 bases for J; bases not matched to a gene: 6. The CDR3 nucleotides are TGCAGCGGACAGGGGGGAGTGAACAATGAGCAGTTCTTC. Protein: CSGQGGVNNEQFF.